This T cell receptor beta chain is from a study of T cell repertoires in cytomegalovirus infection. About the research overall: Recently identified HLA-C-restricted CMV epitopes were used, and well-studied HLA-B-restricted CMV epitopes were used as well. In public TCR beta signatures, there were indications of both CMV infection and matching HLA type.

The junction had 7 bases not matched to a gene; V was cut back by 5 bases and J by 6 bases. The CDR3 has 14 residues. Germline assignment: CDR1 SEHNR and CDR2 FQNEAQ (reference sequence). MiXCR, run by TCRdb on the reads, gives a single entry per CDR3 protein. This table has around 570,000 distinct CDR3 sequences, approximately 40% appearing once. Comments on this clonotype: The antigen is not known.

Study results and limitations: Dominating the ex vivo response were HLA-C-restricted CMV-specific TCR beta clonotypes. Carriers of CMV and the relevant HLA type were discriminated by public TCR beta frequency.

Sequenced here: cultured PBMCs, sampled from culture after CMV antigen stimulation. The receptor was isolated from a human donor in good health (CMV status not recorded). Some clones in this sample may be carry-over from other donors' samples. The gene calls are TRBV7-9 and TRBJ1-3, with 7 bases lining up with TRBD1. The CDR3: CASSPDRDENTIYF. In DNA form, the CDR3 reads TGTGCCAGCAGCCCCGACAGGGACGAAAACACCATATATTTT. The entire variable domain, with the rest obtained from reference TRBV7-9 and TRBJ1-3, is as follows: DTGVSQNPRHKITKRGQNVTFRCDPISEHNRLYWYRQTLGQGPEFLTYFQNEAQLEKSRLLSDRFSAERPKGSFSTLEIQRTEQGDSAMYLCASSPDRDENTIYFGEGSWLTVV.